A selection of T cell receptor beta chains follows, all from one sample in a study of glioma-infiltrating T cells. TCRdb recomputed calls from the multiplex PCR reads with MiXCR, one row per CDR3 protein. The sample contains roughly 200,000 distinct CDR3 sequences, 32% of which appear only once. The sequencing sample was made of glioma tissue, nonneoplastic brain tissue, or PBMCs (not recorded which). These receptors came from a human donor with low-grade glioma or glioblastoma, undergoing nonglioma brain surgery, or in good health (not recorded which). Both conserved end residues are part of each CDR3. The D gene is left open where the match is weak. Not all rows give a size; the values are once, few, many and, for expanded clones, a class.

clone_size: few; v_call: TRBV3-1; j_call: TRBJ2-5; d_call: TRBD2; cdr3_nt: TGTGCCAGCAGCCACAGACTAGCGGGAGAGGGGACCCAGTACTTC; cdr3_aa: CASSHRLAGEGTQYF
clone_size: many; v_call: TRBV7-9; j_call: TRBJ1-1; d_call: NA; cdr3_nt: TGTGCCAGCCAAAACACTGAAGCTTTCTTT; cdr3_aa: CASQNTEAFF
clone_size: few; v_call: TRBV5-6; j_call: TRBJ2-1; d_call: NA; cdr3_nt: TGTGCCAGCAGCTTGGACTGGAGCTCCTACAATGAGCAGTTCTTC; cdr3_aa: CASSLDWSSYNEQFF
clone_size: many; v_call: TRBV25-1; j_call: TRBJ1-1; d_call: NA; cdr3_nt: TGTGCCAGCATGAGCCCCTTGTGGGAAGCTTTCTTT; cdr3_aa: CASMSPLWEAFF
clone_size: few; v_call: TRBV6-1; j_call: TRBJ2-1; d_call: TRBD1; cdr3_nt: TGTGCCAGCAGCGTAACCGGACAGGTTCTCTACAATGAGCAGTTCTTC; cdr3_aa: CASSVTGQVLYNEQFF
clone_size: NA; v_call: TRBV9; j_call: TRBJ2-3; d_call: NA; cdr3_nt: TGTGCCAGCAGCGCTTTTTCACTAGTCACAGATACGCAGTATTTT; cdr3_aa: CASSAFSLVTDTQYF
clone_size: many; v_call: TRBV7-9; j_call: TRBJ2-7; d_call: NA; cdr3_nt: TGTGCCAGCAGCGGAGGAAGGGGAAAAGCCTACGAGCAGTACTTC; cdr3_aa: CASSGGRGKAYEQYF
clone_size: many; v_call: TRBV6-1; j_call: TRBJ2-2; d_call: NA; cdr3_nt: TGTGCCAGCAGTGGAGCCCGGTCCGGGGAGCTGTTTTTT; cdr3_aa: CASSGARSGELFF
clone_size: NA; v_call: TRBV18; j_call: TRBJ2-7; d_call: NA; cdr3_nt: TGTGCCAGCTCCCCACAGGGGGGGTACTCCTACGAGCAGTACTTC; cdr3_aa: CASSPQGGYSYEQYF
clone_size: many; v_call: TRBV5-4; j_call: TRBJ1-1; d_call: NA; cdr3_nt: TGTGCCAGCAGCAGAACAGGGAGTGGGACTGAAGCTTTCTTT; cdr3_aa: CASSRTGSGTEAFF
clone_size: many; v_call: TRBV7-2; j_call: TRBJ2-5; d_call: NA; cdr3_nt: TGTGCCAGCAGCCGAAACCGGGAGACCCAGTACTTC; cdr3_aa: CASSRNRETQYF
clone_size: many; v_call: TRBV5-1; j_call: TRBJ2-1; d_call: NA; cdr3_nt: TGCGCCAGCAGCCCTCCGGCCGGAATCCAGTTCTTC; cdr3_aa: CASSPPAGIQFF
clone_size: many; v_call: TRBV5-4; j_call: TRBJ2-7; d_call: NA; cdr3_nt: TGTGCCAGCAGCTTGCGGCCCCCCGCCTCCTACGAGCAGTACTTC; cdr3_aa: CASSLRPPASYEQYF
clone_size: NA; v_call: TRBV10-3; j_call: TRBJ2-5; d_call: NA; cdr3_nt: TGTGCCATCAGTGACCAAAGGGACGGCGGAGAGACCCAGTACTTC; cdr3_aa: CAISDQRDGGETQYF
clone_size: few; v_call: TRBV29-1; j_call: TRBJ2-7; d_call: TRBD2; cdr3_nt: TGCAGCGTCTTAGGACTAGCGGGTGATATAGCCTACGAGCAGTACTTC; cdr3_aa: CSVLGLAGDIAYEQYF
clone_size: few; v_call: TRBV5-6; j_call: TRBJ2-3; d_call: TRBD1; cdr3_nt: TGTGCCAGCAGCTACCCGACAGGGTCCCCCGATACGCAGTATTTT; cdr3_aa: CASSYPTGSPDTQYF